The TCR beta chain described here comes from a study of blood T cell repertoires in COVID-19. Study-level background: Acute and convalescent COVID-19 samples came from the United States, Italy and Spain. In each case, the material was cDNA or gDNA derived from T cells, B-cell-depleted T cells, or PBMCs.

This clone has a single count. Authors' data handling: Estimates of nucleated cell counts were drawn from the amplification of reference gene primers. Clones were read by immunoSEQ multiplex PCR, and TCRdb kept only the in-frame ones, dropping some. The V and J calls and clone size come from that table; D and trimming were worked out from the DNA. The table records fewer than 500,000 clones, about 90% of them present only once. Recruited during active infection, patients (from Seattle) were subsequently followed longitudinally. Between the trimmed V and J ends, which lost 2 bases and 4 bases, there was a span of 11 bases. Germline V gene data show CDR1 as MNHEY and CDR2 as SMNVEV (reference sequence). The CDR3 spans 15 residues.

The sequenced sample was peripheral blood. The chain has TRBV27 and TRBJ2-2, with D maybe TRBD2 (5 bases). This sequence was found in a man aged 18 to 29 with COVID-19, enrolled during active disease. The chain's CDR3 is CASSLEGLGTGELFF. DNA of the CDR3: TGTGCCAGCAGTTTAGAGGGTCTAGGCACCGGGGAGCTGTTTTTT.